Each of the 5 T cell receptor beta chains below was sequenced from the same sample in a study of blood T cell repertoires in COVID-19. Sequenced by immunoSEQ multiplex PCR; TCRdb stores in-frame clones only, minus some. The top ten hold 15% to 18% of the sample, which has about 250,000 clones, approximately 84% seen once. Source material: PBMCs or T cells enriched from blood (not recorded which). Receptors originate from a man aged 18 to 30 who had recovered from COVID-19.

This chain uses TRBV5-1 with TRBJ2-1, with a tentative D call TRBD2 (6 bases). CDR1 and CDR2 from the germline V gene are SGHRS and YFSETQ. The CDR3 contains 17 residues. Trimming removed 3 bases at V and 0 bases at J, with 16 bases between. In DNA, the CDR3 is TGCGCCAGCAGCTCCATTAAGACTAGTAACTCCTACAATGAGCAGTTCTTC. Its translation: CASSSIKTSNSYNEQFF. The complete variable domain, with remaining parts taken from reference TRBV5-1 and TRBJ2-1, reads KAGVTQTPRYLIKTRGQQVTLSCSPISGHRSVSWYQQTPGQGLQFLFEYFSETQRNKGNFPGRFSGRQFSNSRSEMNVSTLELGDSALYLCASSSIKTSNSYNEQFFGPGTRLTVL.

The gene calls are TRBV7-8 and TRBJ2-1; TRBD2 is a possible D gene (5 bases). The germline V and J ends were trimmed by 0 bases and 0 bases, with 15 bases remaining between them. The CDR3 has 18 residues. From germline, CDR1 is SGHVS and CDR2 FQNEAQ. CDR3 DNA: TGTGCCAGCAGCTTAGCGCTGTGGCGGGCGAGCTCCTACAATGAGCAGTTCTTC. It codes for CASSLALWRASSYNEQFF. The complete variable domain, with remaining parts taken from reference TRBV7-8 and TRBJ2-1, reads GAGVSQSPRYKVAKRGQDVALRCDPISGHVSLFWYQQALGQGPEFLTYFQNEAQLDKSGLPSDRFFAERPEGSVSTLKIQRTQQEDSAVYLCASSLALWRASSYNEQFFGPGTRLTVL.

The DNA of the CDR3 is TGTGCCAGCAGCTTCGGGAGGCATCAGCCCCAGCATTTT. The encoded protein is CASSFGRHQPQHF. The J gene is TRBJ1-5, the V gene TRBV11-2, with D hard to call. Trimming took off 3 bases at V and 5 bases at J, with 8 bases between the two ends. CDR1 is SGHAT and CDR2 is FQNNGV in the germline V gene. CDR3 length: 13 residues.

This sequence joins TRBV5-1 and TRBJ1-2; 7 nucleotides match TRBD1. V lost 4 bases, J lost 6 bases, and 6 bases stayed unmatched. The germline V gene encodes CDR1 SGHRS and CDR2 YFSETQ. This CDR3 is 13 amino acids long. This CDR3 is CASSLGQNHGYTF. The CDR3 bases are TGCGCCAGCAGCCTGGGACAGAACCATGGCTACACCTTC.

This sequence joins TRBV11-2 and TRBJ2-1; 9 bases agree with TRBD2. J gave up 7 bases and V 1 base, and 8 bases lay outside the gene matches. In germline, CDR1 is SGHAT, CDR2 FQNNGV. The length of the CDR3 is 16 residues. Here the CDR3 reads CASSLVGLAGRNEQFF. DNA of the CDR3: TGTGCCAGCAGCTTAGTGGGACTAGCTGGTAGGAATGAGCAGTTCTTC.